The T cell receptor (beta chain) under discussion was sequenced for a study of T cell responses to AZD1222 COVID-19 vaccine. Study-wide points: The donor cohort was predominantly white British with a female majority, and clonal diversity may have been underestimated. Sampling that yielded the repertoires occurred only after the peak T cell response. Just a handful of people given AZD1222 tested seropositive at baseline. Vaccine-related CD4 TCRs covered spike, predominating at 160-218 and 743-854.

About this clone: Its cognate antigen is unknown.

Per the germline V gene, CDR1 is SGHTA and CDR2 is FQGNSA. V lost 1 base and J 1 base, leaving 7 bases between the germline ends. This CDR3 is 14 amino acids long. Profiling relied on immunoSEQ multiplex PCR, and the TCRdb table lists in-frame clones only, not all of them. The sample holds some 190,000 clones; 80% to 90% are singletons and the top ten take approximately 7.2%. The sequence came from an adult in good health. V is TRBV7-2 and J is TRBJ1-1; a weak D match, TRBD1 (5 bases). The sequences come from peripheral blood, collected on day 0 of AZD1222 vaccination. This CDR3 reads CASSLGGTNTEAFF. In DNA form, the CDR3 reads TGTGCCAGCAGCTTAGGGGGGACGAACACTGAAGCTTTCTTT.